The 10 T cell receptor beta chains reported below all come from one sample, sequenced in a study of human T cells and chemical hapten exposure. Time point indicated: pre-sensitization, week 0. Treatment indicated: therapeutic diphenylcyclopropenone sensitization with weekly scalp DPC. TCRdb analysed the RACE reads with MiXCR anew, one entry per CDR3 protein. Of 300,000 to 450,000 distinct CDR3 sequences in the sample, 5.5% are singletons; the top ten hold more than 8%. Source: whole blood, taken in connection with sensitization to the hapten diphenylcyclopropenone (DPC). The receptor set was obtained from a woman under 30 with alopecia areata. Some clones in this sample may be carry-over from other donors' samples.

CDR3 protein: CAIRASGGREQFF. In nucleotides, the CDR3 is TGTGCCATTAGGGCTAGCGGGGGACGTGAGCAGTTCTTC. The genes are TRBV6-2 or TRBV6-3 and TRBJ2-1; 10 bases align to TRBD2. This CDR3 spans 13 amino acids. Looked up from germline, CDR1 is MNHEY and CDR2 is SVGEGT. The junction had 9 bases not matched to a gene; V was cut back by 10 bases and J by 9 bases.

The CDR3 coding sequence is TGCGCCAGCAGCCAAGACGCGAGGTCCTACGAGCAGTACTTC. Translating gives CASSQDARSYEQYF. The rearrangement joins TRBV4-3 to TRBJ2-7, with no clear D. Per germline, CDR1 LGHNA and CDR2 YSLEER. V dropped 0 bases and J dropped 1 base, with 7 bases sitting between them. The CDR3 sequence is 14 residues long.

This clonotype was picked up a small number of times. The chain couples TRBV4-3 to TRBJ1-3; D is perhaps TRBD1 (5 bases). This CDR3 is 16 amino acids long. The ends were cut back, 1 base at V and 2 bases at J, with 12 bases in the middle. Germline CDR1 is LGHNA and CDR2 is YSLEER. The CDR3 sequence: CASSQGAGITGNTIYF. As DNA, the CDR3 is TGCGCCAGCAGCCAAGGAGCAGGGATAACTGGAAACACCATATATTTT.

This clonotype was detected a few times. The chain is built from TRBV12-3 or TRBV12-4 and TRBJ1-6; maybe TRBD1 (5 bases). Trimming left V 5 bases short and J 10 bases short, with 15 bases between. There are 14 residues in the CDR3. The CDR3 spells CASSITGDRSPLHF. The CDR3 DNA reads TGTGCCAGCAGTATCACAGGTGATCGATCACCCCTCCACTTT.

As DNA, the CDR3 is TGTGCCAGCAGCGTAGACGCGGGGGGGCCAATGGAGACCCAGTACTTC. Its translation is CASSVDAGGPMETQYF. The genes are TRBV9 and TRBJ2-5, with TRBD2 matching 9 bases. This CDR3 has 16 residues. Germline loops: CDR1 SGDLS, CDR2 YYNGEE. The ends lost 0 bases at V and 5 bases at J; junction bases unmatched: 8.

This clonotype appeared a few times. The CDR3: CASSQEAGWNQPQHF. CDR3 nucleotide sequence: TGCGCCAGCAGCCAAGAAGCCGGATGGAATCAGCCCCAGCATTTT. The chain joins TRBV4-3 to TRBJ1-5, with unresolved D. The germline V gene encodes CDR1 LGHNA and CDR2 YSLEER. Trimming pared 0 bases from V and 4 bases from J, leaving 10 bases between. The CDR3 loop spans 15 amino acids.

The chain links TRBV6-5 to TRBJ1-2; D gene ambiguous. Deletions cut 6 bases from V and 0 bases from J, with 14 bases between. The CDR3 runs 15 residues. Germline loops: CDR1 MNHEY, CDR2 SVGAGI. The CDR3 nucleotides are TGTGCCAGCAGCTCTCTCGTGGCCACTAACTATGGCTACACCTTC. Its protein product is CASSSLVATNYGYTF.

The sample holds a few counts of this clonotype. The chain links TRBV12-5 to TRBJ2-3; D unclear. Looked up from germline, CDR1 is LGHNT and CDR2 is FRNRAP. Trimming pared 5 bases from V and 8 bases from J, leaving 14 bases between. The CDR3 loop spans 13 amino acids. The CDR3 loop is CASGRPNARTQYF. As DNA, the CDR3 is TGTGCTAGTGGTCGCCCCAACGCACGTACGCAGTATTTT.

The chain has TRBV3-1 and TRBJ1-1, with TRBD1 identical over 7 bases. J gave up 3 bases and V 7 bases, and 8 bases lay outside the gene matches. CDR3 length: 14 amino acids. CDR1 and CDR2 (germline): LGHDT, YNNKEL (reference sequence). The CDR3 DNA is TGTGCCAGCATGTTAAGGGGGCTAGACACTGAAGCTTTCTTT. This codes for CASMLRGLDTEAFF.

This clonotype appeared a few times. The CDR3 loop reads CASSQDEQGIDTQYF. CDR3 sequence (DNA): TGCGCCAGCAGCCAAGATGAACAGGGCATAGATACGCAGTATTTT. The chain joins TRBV4-1 to TRBJ2-3; maybe TRBD1 (6 bases). CDR3 length equals 15 residues. V lost 0 bases, J lost 5 bases, and 12 bases lay in between. Germline V gene data show CDR1 as MGHRA and CDR2 as YSYEKL.